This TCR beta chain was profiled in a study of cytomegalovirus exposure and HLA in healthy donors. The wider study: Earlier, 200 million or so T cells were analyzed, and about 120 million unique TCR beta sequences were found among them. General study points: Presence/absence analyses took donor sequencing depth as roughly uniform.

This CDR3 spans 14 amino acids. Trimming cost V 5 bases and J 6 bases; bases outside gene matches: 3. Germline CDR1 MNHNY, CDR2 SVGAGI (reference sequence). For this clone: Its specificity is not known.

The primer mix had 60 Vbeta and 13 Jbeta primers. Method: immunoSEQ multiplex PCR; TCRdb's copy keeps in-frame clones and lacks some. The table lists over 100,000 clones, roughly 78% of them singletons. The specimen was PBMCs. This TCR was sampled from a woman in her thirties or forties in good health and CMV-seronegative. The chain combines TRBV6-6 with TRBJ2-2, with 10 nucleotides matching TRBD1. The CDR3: CASSVDRGSGELFF. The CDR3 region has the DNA TGTGCCAGCAGTGTGGACAGGGGGTCCGGGGAGCTGTTTTTT.